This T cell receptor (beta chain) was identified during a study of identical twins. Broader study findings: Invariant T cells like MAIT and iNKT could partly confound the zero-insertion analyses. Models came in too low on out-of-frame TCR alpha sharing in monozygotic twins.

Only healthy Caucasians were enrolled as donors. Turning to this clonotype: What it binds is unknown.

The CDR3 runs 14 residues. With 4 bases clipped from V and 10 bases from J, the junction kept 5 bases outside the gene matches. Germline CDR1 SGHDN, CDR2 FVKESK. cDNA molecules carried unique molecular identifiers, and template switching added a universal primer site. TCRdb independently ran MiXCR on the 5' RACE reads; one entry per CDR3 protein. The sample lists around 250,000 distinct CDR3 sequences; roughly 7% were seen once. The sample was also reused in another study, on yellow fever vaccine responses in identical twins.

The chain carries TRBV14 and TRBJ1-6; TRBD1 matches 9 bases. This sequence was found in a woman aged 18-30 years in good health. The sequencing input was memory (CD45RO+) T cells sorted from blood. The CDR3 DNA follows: TGTGCCAGCAGCCTGGGGACAGGGCAATCACCCCTCCACTTT. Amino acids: CASSLGTGQSPLHF.